Detailed here is one T cell receptor beta chain. The sample originates from a study of blood T cell repertoires in COVID-19. Overall study context: Samples came from the United States, Italy and Spain, spanning acute and convalescent COVID-19.

Per the original data handling: From reference gene primer amplification, estimates of nucleated cell counts were derived. The table came from immunoSEQ multiplex PCR; TCRdb's copy has only in-frame clones and leaves some out. The V and J calls and clone size come from that table; D and trimming were worked out from the DNA. Counted here are 30,000 to 45,000 clones, 88% occurring once; the ten biggest clones make up 30% to 35%. The ends were cut back, 6 bases at V and 1 base at J, with 6 bases in the middle. CDR1 and CDR2 (germline): SGHNT, YENEEA. This CDR3 comprises 12 residues. The clonotype originates from an older man with active COVID-19. V gene TRBV11-3 combines with J gene TRBJ1-1, with D unresolved. The source material was peripheral blood. The CDR3 protein is CASSGRNTEAFF. CDR3 bases: TGTGCCAGCAGTGGGAGGAACACTGAAGCTTTCTTT.